This TCR beta chain was captured by sequencing in a study of T cell responses to AZD1222 COVID-19 vaccine. Findings and caveats of the study: Breadth and depth of Spike-specific TCRs rose after two AZD1222 doses.

After removal of 6 bases from V and 9 bases from J, the junction contained 6 bases not matched to a gene. CDR3 length: 13 residues. Germline loops: CDR1 SEHNR, CDR2 FQNEAQ (reference sequence). The table came from immunoSEQ multiplex PCR; TCRdb's copy has only in-frame clones and leaves some out. The data contain fewer than 85,000 clones, roughly 84% of them singletons. A word on this clone: Its antigen is not identified.

The sample consisted of peripheral blood, taken 28 days after the second AZD1222 dose. The chain joins TRBV7-9 to TRBJ2-1, with TRBD1 matching 9 bases. This clonotype originated in an adult who received the AZD1222 COVID-19 vaccine. The CDR3 nucleotides are TGTGCCAGCAGTATACAGGGGGCTAGTGAGCAGTTCTTC. Amino acids: CASSIQGASEQFF.